A selection of T cell receptor beta chains follows, all from one sample in a study of shared clonotypes between healthy human individuals. Assay: immunoSEQ multiplex PCR; the TCRdb copy retains only in-frame clones and omits some. The sample has about 700,000 clones, just over 90% seen once. Sequencing was performed on naive CD8+ T cells sorted from blood. These TCRs come from a man aged 25-45 years in good health. CDR3s include the opening cysteine and the closing phenylalanine or tryptophan. A clone size is listed for some rows: how often the clone was seen (once, few, many), or a class if it is expanded.

v_call: TRBV6-1
cdr3_length: 16
clone_size: -
j_call: TRBJ1-1
cdr3_aa: CASSERDYSLNAEAFF

v_call: TRBV7-8
cdr3_length: 17
clone_size: -
j_call: TRBJ2-3
cdr3_aa: CASSPGLAGVGTDTQYF

v_call: TRBV27
cdr3_length: 14
clone_size: few
j_call: TRBJ2-7
cdr3_aa: CASSTGTGGYEQYF

v_call: TRBV28
cdr3_length: 16
clone_size: -
j_call: TRBJ2-2
cdr3_aa: CASSPLRTGLSGELFF

v_call: TRBV9
cdr3_length: 16
clone_size: -
j_call: TRBJ2-7
cdr3_aa: CASSLTPSLFPYEQYF

v_call: TRBV7-8
cdr3_length: 18
clone_size: -
j_call: TRBJ1-2
cdr3_aa: CASSPSEGPIRRSYGYTF

v_call: TRBV5-4
cdr3_length: 14
clone_size: once
j_call: TRBJ1-1
cdr3_aa: CASSFRRGDTEAFF

v_call: TRBV29-1
cdr3_length: 13
clone_size: -
j_call: TRBJ2-2
cdr3_aa: CSVKGASTGELFF

v_call: TRBV6-1
cdr3_length: 19
clone_size: -
j_call: TRBJ2-3
cdr3_aa: CASSDLPHPSGQGRDTQYF

v_call: TRBV7-9
cdr3_length: 16
clone_size: -
j_call: TRBJ2-1
cdr3_aa: CASRQLAGGAHNEQFF

v_call: TRBV19
cdr3_length: 16
clone_size: -
j_call: TRBJ2-4
cdr3_aa: CASSGIAGAAKNIQYF

v_call: TRBV9
cdr3_length: 14
clone_size: -
j_call: TRBJ2-7
cdr3_aa: CASSPRDSTYEQYF

v_call: TRBV4-3
cdr3_length: 15
clone_size: -
j_call: TRBJ2-7
cdr3_aa: CASSRVLAGAYEQYF

v_call: TRBV4-1
cdr3_length: 16
clone_size: -
j_call: TRBJ1-5
cdr3_aa: CASSQVWARASQPQHF

v_call: TRBV7-9
cdr3_length: 14
clone_size: -
j_call: TRBJ2-7
cdr3_aa: CASSSTTGLYEQYF

v_call: TRBV7-9
cdr3_length: 16
clone_size: -
j_call: TRBJ2-7
cdr3_aa: CASSGRTGRDNYEQYF

v_call: TRBV27
cdr3_length: 15
clone_size: -
j_call: TRBJ2-5
cdr3_aa: CASSLQAGLAEAQYF

v_call: TRBV30
cdr3_length: 14
clone_size: -
j_call: TRBJ1-2
cdr3_aa: CAWSVTGGAYGYTF

v_call: TRBV27
cdr3_length: 15
clone_size: -
j_call: TRBJ1-5
cdr3_aa: CASSKVGFINQPQHF

v_call: TRBV15
cdr3_length: 15
clone_size: -
j_call: TRBJ2-2
cdr3_aa: CATRVTLSAGGELFF

v_call: TRBV19
cdr3_length: 13
clone_size: -
j_call: TRBJ2-3
cdr3_aa: CASSESYTDTQYF

v_call: TRBV27
cdr3_length: 14
clone_size: -
j_call: TRBJ2-3
cdr3_aa: CASSLSVGTDTQYF

v_call: TRBV19
cdr3_length: 13
clone_size: -
j_call: TRBJ1-2
cdr3_aa: CASSIGQFYGYTF

v_call: TRBV10-3
cdr3_length: 14
clone_size: -
j_call: TRBJ2-7
cdr3_aa: CAISGDSPSYEQYF

v_call: TRBV29-1
cdr3_length: 14
clone_size: -
j_call: TRBJ2-1
cdr3_aa: CSVEGTSLSYEQFF

v_call: TRBV2
cdr3_length: 13
clone_size: -
j_call: TRBJ2-7
cdr3_aa: CASALRAIYEQYF

v_call: TRBV27
cdr3_length: 12
clone_size: -
j_call: TRBJ2-7
cdr3_aa: CASGPRVYEQYF

v_call: TRBV28
cdr3_length: 14
clone_size: -
j_call: TRBJ1-2
cdr3_aa: CASSPQGGREGYTF

v_call: TRBV7-9
cdr3_length: 13
clone_size: once
j_call: TRBJ2-1
cdr3_aa: CASRTLSYNEQFF

v_call: TRBV10-3
cdr3_length: 16
clone_size: few
j_call: TRBJ2-5
cdr3_aa: CAISEFEGAFEETQYF

v_call: TRBV2
cdr3_length: 16
clone_size: -
j_call: TRBJ2-1
cdr3_aa: CASRGLGTSGDNEQFF

v_call: TRBV27
cdr3_length: 16
clone_size: -
j_call: TRBJ2-1
cdr3_aa: CASSFDRDRDHNEQFF

v_call: TRBV5-6
cdr3_length: 12
clone_size: once
j_call: TRBJ2-3
cdr3_aa: CASSLVGDTQYF

v_call: TRBV19
cdr3_length: 13
clone_size: -
j_call: TRBJ2-1
cdr3_aa: CASSIGPTAEQFF

v_call: TRBV5-1
cdr3_length: 15
clone_size: -
j_call: TRBJ2-5
cdr3_aa: CASSFLAGNQETQYF

v_call: TRBV5-4
cdr3_length: 13
clone_size: -
j_call: TRBJ1-2
cdr3_aa: CASTPSDTYGYTF

v_call: TRBV29-1
cdr3_length: 14
clone_size: -
j_call: TRBJ2-1
cdr3_aa: CSAPYGRYFNEQFF

v_call: TRBV9
cdr3_length: 16
clone_size: -
j_call: TRBJ2-1
cdr3_aa: CASSETGTSRHNEQFF

v_call: TRBV6-5
cdr3_length: 14
clone_size: -
j_call: TRBJ1-1
cdr3_aa: CASSYPGLGTEAFF

v_call: TRBV25-1
cdr3_length: 17
clone_size: -
j_call: TRBJ2-7
cdr3_aa: CASSAGTSGFHSYEQYF

v_call: TRBV7-6
cdr3_length: 13
clone_size: -
j_call: TRBJ2-7
cdr3_aa: CASSTGQGSEQYF

v_call: TRBV6-1
cdr3_length: 16
clone_size: -
j_call: TRBJ2-1
cdr3_aa: CASSGLAGGFYNEQFF

v_call: TRBV7-2
cdr3_length: 17
clone_size: -
j_call: TRBJ2-1
cdr3_aa: CASSYGAKYSSYNEQFF

v_call: TRBV25-1
cdr3_length: 15
clone_size: -
j_call: TRBJ2-1
cdr3_aa: CASSEEGGPYNEQFF

v_call: TRBV27
cdr3_length: 17
clone_size: -
j_call: TRBJ2-1
cdr3_aa: CASSFSVSGSLNNEQFF

v_call: TRBV5-4
cdr3_length: 16
clone_size: -
j_call: TRBJ2-7
cdr3_aa: CASSENPGTPGGEQYF

v_call: TRBV4-1
cdr3_length: 15
clone_size: -
j_call: TRBJ2-1
cdr3_aa: CASSQVPPGAGEQFF

v_call: TRBV19
cdr3_length: 14
clone_size: -
j_call: TRBJ2-7
cdr3_aa: CASSIVGSSYEQYF

v_call: TRBV5-4
cdr3_length: 13
clone_size: -
j_call: TRBJ2-5
cdr3_aa: CASSLFPREGQYF

v_call: TRBV5-1
cdr3_length: 15
clone_size: -
j_call: TRBJ2-1
cdr3_aa: CASSHPGTGVNEQFF

v_call: TRBV7-9
cdr3_length: 15
clone_size: -
j_call: TRBJ2-1
cdr3_aa: CASSLATGVYNEQFF